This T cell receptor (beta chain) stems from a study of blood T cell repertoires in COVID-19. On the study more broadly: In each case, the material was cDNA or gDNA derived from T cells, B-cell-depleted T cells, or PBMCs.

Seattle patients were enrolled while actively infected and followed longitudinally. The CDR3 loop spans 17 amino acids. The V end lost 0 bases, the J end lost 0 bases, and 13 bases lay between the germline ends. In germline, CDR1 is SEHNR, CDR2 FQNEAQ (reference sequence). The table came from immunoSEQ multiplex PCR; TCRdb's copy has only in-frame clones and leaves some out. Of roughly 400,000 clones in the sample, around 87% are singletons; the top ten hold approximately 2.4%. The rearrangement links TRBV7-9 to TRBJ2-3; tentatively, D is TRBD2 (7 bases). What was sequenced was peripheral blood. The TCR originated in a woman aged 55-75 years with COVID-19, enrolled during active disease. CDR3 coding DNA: TGTGCCAGCAGCTTAGCTAGGGGGGGACCCAGCACAGATACGCAGTATTTT. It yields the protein CASSLARGGPSTDTQYF.